One and the same sample provided the 2 T cell receptor beta chains below, sequenced in a study of Ad26.COV2.S vaccination and SARS-CoV-2 variants. Sequenced by immunoSEQ multiplex PCR; TCRdb stores in-frame clones only, minus some. The table lists approximately 410,000 clones, roughly 90% of them singletons, with 3.6% in the top ten. Noted treatment: some 20 received Ad26.COV2.S at low or high dose, single or two shots; 5 received placebo; per-sample allocation not given. Sampling happened 63 days after the first vaccine or placebo injection. The sample in question was peripheral blood, obtained in a trial of Ad26.COV2.S vaccine versus placebo. All receptors come from a person aged 18 to 59 who received the Ad26.COV2.S COVID-19 vaccine or a placebo.

This clone has a handful of counts. This sequence joins TRBV11-2 and TRBJ1-1; D unclear. The CDR3 has 12 amino acids. V lost 1 base and J lost 7, with 7 bases in between. Per germline, CDR1 SGHAT and CDR2 FQNNGV. CDR3 DNA: TGTGCCAGCAGCTTAGGGACGGTTGAAGCTTTCTTT. Amino acids: CASSLGTVEAFF.

The V gene is TRBV5-4, the J gene TRBJ2-7; D may be TRBD1 (5 bases). The V gene lost 0 bases and the J gene lost 3 bases, with 10 bases spanning the gap. CDR1 and CDR2 from the germline V gene are SGHNT and YYREEE (reference sequence). The CDR3 is made up of 14 amino acids. The CDR3 coding sequence is TGTGCCAGCAGCTTGGGGGGCGTTTTCTACGAGCAGTACTTC. Translating gives CASSLGGVFYEQYF. The entire variable domain, with the rest obtained from reference TRBV5-4 and TRBJ2-7, is as follows: ETGVTQSPTHLIKTRGQQVTLRCSSQSGHNTVSWYQQALGQGPQFIFQYYREEENGRGNFPPRFSGLQFPNYSSELNVNALELDDSALYLCASSLGGVFYEQYFGPGTRLTVT.